This TCR beta chain was recovered during a study of response to subunit inactivated influenza vaccine. MiXCR, applied by TCRdb to the RT-PCR reads, yields one record per CDR3 protein. The profile shows about 780,000 distinct CDR3 sequences, roughly 20% of them singletons. Study-wide results and limits: It was suggested by the authors that few new T cells are recruited by each seasonal influenza vaccination.

This clonotype was recorded at least ten times. The target antigen is unknown. With V trimmed by 4 bases and J by 8 bases, 3 bases remained unmatched. Germline values: CDR1 SGDLS, CDR2 YYNGEE. CDR3 size: 12 residues. The source material was PBMCs from blood, sampled 5 to 6 days after vaccination. The V call is TRBV9, the J call TRBJ2-3; 8 nucleotides match TRBD2. The TCR sequence derives from a man in his fifties or sixties who received an inactivated influenza vaccine. CDR3 sequence (DNA): TGTGCCAGCAGCATAAGCGGGAGTACGCAGTATTTT. Residues: CASSISGSTQYF.